This T cell receptor beta chain was observed in a study of shared clonotypes between healthy human individuals. The V gene end was trimmed by 8 bases and the J gene end by 1 base; junction bases not matched to a gene: 6. CDR3 size: 14 residues. Germline V gene lookup returns CDR1 MNHNS and CDR2 SASEGT. Generated by immunoSEQ multiplex PCR, the TCRdb table keeps only in-frame clones and is missing some. This table holds roughly 760,000 clones, less than 85% found once. The TCR comes from a woman in her twenties or thirties in good health. The sample was memory CD4+ T cells sorted from blood. As for subset: CD45RA-negative fraction. The chain recombines TRBV6-1 with TRBJ1-1, with TRBD1 identical over 8 bases. CDR3 nucleotides: TGTGCCAGCTACTTGGGACAGGAGAACACTGAAGCTTTCTTT. Translating it yields CASYLGQENTEAFF.